This T cell receptor beta chain stems from a study of T cells in Graves' hyperthyroidism and ophthalmopathy. Amplified TCR beta CDR3 regions derived from RNA transcripts. The HTBI primer set drove a first-round RT-PCR of the TCR CDR3. TCRdb used MiXCR to reprocess the multiplex PCR reads, holding one entry per CDR3 protein. The sample has 490,000 or so distinct CDR3 sequences; under 25% are singletons. The CDR3 is made up of 11 amino acids. Germline V gene lookup returns CDR1 SQVTM and CDR2 ANQGSEA. V was cut by 4 bases and J by 9 bases, with 13 bases left in between. What was sequenced was blood. This chain uses TRBV29-1 with TRBJ2-7; no reliable D call. This clonotype was obtained from a woman in her 70s with Graves' ophthalmopathy. The DNA for the CDR3 is TGCAGCGTTGGGTTAGGGATAAGGCAGTACTTC. This encodes CSVGLGIRQYF.